One sample yielded the 2 T cell receptor beta chains listed below, sequenced in a study of blood T cell repertoires in COVID-19 (dated by TCRdb to between 2020 and 2021). Library preparation used the immunoSEQ multiplex PCR assay. Not all clones reach the TCRdb copy of this immuneACCESS table, which keeps in-frame sequences only. Checked studies attribute under half of the gap to unresolved V genes and leave the rest unexplained. This sample lists some 190,000 clones; 80% were detected once. In total, the top ten clones hold 13% to 15% of the sample. Source material: PBMCs or T cells enriched from blood (not recorded which). All receptors derive from a man aged 55 to 70 who had been exposed to COVID-19.

V and J are TRBV20-1 and TRBJ2-6; no clear D. CDR1 DFQATT and CDR2 SNEGSKA come from the germline V gene (reference sequence). This CDR3 spans 15 amino acids. Between the trimmed V and J ends, which lost 3 bases and 0 bases, there was a span of 9 bases. The CDR3 DNA reads as TGCAGTGCTAGTCCGTTTAGCTCTGGGGCCAACGTCCTGACTTTC. It encodes CSASPFSSGANVLTF.

The rearrangement joins TRBV5-1 to TRBJ2-7; D is undetermined. V was shortened by 2 bases and J by 5 bases, with 14 bases between the two germline ends. Germline V gene sequence: CDR1 SGHRS, CDR2 YFSETQ. The CDR3 is 14 amino acids. CDR3 protein: CASSFLPSSDEQYF. CDR3 nucleotide sequence: TGCGCCAGCAGCTTCTTACCTTCCTCGGACGAGCAGTACTTC.